One and the same sample provided the 24 T cell receptor beta chains below, sequenced in a study of CD8+CD57+ T cells in acquired aplastic anemia. TCR beta VDJ and CDR3 profiling used genomic DNA as template. TCRdb redid the calling of the reads with MiXCR, one entry per CDR3 protein. This sample has 100,000 to 150,000 distinct CDR3 sequences; roughly 40% occur once, and the top ten carry 8% to 9.5%. The specimen sequenced was sorted CD4+, CD8+, or CD8+CD57+ T cells (not recorded which) from PBMCs. The receptors were sampled from a human donor in good health, serving as a control.

Many counts were recorded for this clonotype. This chain joins TRBV4-1 and TRBJ1-2; 10 bases are shared with TRBD1. In germline, CDR1 is MGHRA, CDR2 YSYEKL. The CDR3 contains 18 residues. The junction had 8 bases not matched to a gene; V was cut back by 1 base and J by 0 bases. The CDR3 is CASSQVGQGLDSNYGYTF. The CDR3 region has the DNA TGCGCCAGCAGCCAAGTGGGACAGGGGCTTGACTCTAACTATGGCTACACCTTC.

The chain couples TRBV11-1 to TRBJ2-1; 7 nucleotides agree with TRBD1. V shed 5 bases and J 9 bases; nucleotides not matched to a gene: 16. There are 16 residues in the CDR3. Germline CDR1 reads SGHAT; CDR2 reads FQDESV (reference sequence). CDR3 sequence: CASSPTATGSKGEQFF. The CDR3 nucleotides read TGTGCCAGCAGCCCGACCGCGACAGGGAGTAAAGGTGAGCAGTTCTTC.

In this sample, this clonotype turned up many times. The chain employs TRBV20-1 and TRBJ1-2, with TRBD1 matching over 10 bases. The CDR3 runs 14 residues. Germline loops: CDR1 DFQATT, CDR2 SNEGSKA (reference sequence). V gave up 5 bases and J gave up 4 bases; unmatched junction bases: 7. In DNA, the CDR3 is TGCAGTGCTCCAGGACAGGGGGAGAGCTATGGCTACACCTTC. Translating it yields CSAPGQGESYGYTF.

The chain combines TRBV25-1 with TRBJ2-1; 8 nucleotides align to TRBD2. The V and J ends lost 6 bases and 2 bases, in that order; junction bases with no gene match: 9. Germline assignment: CDR1 MGHDK and CDR2 SYGVNS. There are 16 residues in the CDR3. CDR3 DNA sequence: TGTGCCAGCAGGGGAAACTCGGGACTAGCCTACAATGAGCAGTTCTTC. As protein: CASRGNSGLAYNEQFF.

In this sample, this clonotype turned up a few times. The chain is built from TRBV6-5 and TRBJ2-1, with D perhaps TRBD1 or TRBD2 (5 bases each). With 7 bases removed from V and 10 bases from J, the gap between germline ends came to 20 bases. This CDR3 spans 14 amino acids. CDR1 is MNHEY, CDR2 SVGAGI, per germline. The CDR3 reads CASTAGTGRREQFF. CDR3 in DNA: TGTGCCAGCACGGCTGGGACGGGCCGCCGAGAGCAGTTCTTC.

The chain employs TRBV2 and TRBJ2-7, with 8 positions matching TRBD1. CDR3 length: 14 residues. Germline V gives CDR1 SNHLY, CDR2 FYNNEI. J was trimmed by 0 bases and V by 8 bases; bases with no gene match: 6. The CDR3 coding sequence is TGTGCCAGCGGTTTAACAGGGGGCTCCTACGAGCAGTACTTC. It encodes CASGLTGGSYEQYF.

CDR3 residues: CATGETGTEYQPQHF. The CDR3 DNA reads TGTGCCACCGGGGAAACCGGGACAGAATATCAGCCCCAGCATTTT. V is TRBV24-1 and J is TRBJ1-5; 7 bases agree with TRBD1. V gave up 9 bases and J gave up 5 bases; unmatched junction bases: 12. The CDR3 totals 15 residues. The germline V gene has CDR1 KGHDR and CDR2 SFDVKD.

The gene calls are TRBV29-1 and TRBJ1-2; D not resolved. The V end was cut by 6 bases, the J end by 2 bases, with 19 bases between. The germline V gene has CDR1 SQVTM and CDR2 ANQGSEA. This CDR3 has 15 residues. CDR3 loop: CSVVGRQTLNYGYTF. In DNA form, the CDR3 reads TGCAGCGTCGTTGGGAGGCAGACTTTGAACTATGGCTACACCTTC.

As concerns this clonotype: One end of the junction varies from germline; a read error may be responsible. The gene calls are TRBV27 and TRBJ1-1; a possible D gene is TRBD1 (6 bases). CDR1 MNHEY and CDR2 SMNVEV come from the germline V gene (reference sequence). This CDR3 has 15 residues. Written as DNA, the CDR3 is TGTGCCAGCAGTGATTCGAAAACAGGGAGAACTGAAGCCTTCTTT. This codes for CASSDSKTGRTEAFF.

This clonotype was counted a few times. The DNA of the CDR3 is TGTGCCACCAGCAGACGGACAGGCACCTATGGCTACACCTTC. It translates to CATSRRTGTYGYTF. The V and J genes are TRBV15 and TRBJ1-2; 7 bases match TRBD1. Germline CDR1 is LNHNV and CDR2 is YYDKDF (reference sequence). The CDR3 loop spans 14 amino acids. J gave up 4 bases and V 2 bases, and 4 bases lay outside the gene matches.

There are a few counts of this clonotype. The chain employs TRBV28 and TRBJ2-1, with a tentative D call TRBD1 (5 bases). In germline, CDR1 is MDHEN, CDR2 SYDVKM. The V gene lost 2 bases and the J gene lost 10 bases, with 21 bases spanning the gap. There are 16 residues in the CDR3. CDR3: CASSLLWQGGFGEQFF. Written as DNA, the CDR3 is TGTGCCAGCAGTTTACTCTGGCAGGGTGGTTTTGGGGAGCAGTTCTTC.

This clonotype showed up many times. CDR3 in amino acids: CASSYSRTGGLVKLFF. CDR3 DNA: TGTGCCAGCAGTTACTCACGGACAGGGGGATTGGTAAAACTGTTTTTT. The rearrangement uses TRBV6-6 and TRBJ1-4; 10 nucleotides line up with TRBD1. Per germline, CDR1 MNHNY and CDR2 SVGAGI (reference sequence). V lost 0 bases and J lost 10; bases outside the gene matches: 8. The CDR3 has 16 amino acids.

Note on this clonotype: One junction end disagrees with the germline gene, perhaps due to a read error. The chain has TRBV5-1 and TRBJ1-1, with 8 bases lining up with TRBD1. The germline V gene encodes CDR1 SGHRS and CDR2 YFSETQ. The CDR3 contains 13 residues. The CDR3 nucleotides read TGCGCCAGCAGCTTCAGGGGGCAGACTGGAGCTTTCTTT. Residues: CASSFRGQTGAFF.

The V gene is TRBV15, the J gene TRBJ2-1; D possibly corresponds to TRBD2 (6 bases). Germline V gene sequence: CDR1 LNHNV, CDR2 YYDKDF (reference sequence). This CDR3 spans 13 amino acids. Trimming removed 3 bases at V and 12 bases at J, with 15 bases between. CDR3: CATSSLEGDGQFF. The CDR3 DNA follows: TGTGCCACCAGCAGCTTGGAGGGAGATGGGCAGTTCTTC.

This clonotype turned up a few times. This rearrangement joins TRBV29-1 to TRBJ2-1; 8 nucleotides align to TRBD1. The CDR3 is made up of 13 amino acids. With V trimmed by 6 bases and J by 1 base, 2 bases remained unmatched. Per the germline V gene, CDR1 is SQVTM and CDR2 is ANQGSEA. The CDR3: CSVRTGSYNEQFF. For the CDR3, the DNA is TGCAGCGTCCGGACAGGGTCCTACAATGAGCAGTTCTTC.

The chain recombines TRBV24-1 with TRBJ1-3, with 7 nucleotides matching TRBD1. Germline values: CDR1 KGHDR, CDR2 SFDVKD. V lost 5 bases to trimming and J lost 0 bases; unmatched junction nucleotides: 9. The CDR3 is made up of 17 amino acids. The CDR3 DNA sequence: TGTGCCACCAGTGTAGTAGGGGGGACAGTCTCTGGAAACACCATATATTTT. It encodes CATSVVGGTVSGNTIYF.

Worth noting for this clonotype: Possible read error: a much larger clone is one base away. This sequence joins TRBV5-1 and TRBJ2-5; 10 bases agree with TRBD2. The CDR3 length is 16 residues. Germline V lookup: CDR1 SGHRS, CDR2 YFSETQ. CDR3 DNA sequence: TGCACCAGCAGCTCCTTAGCGGGGGGATCACAAGAGACCCAGTACTTC. Protein: CTSSSLAGGSQETQYF.

With regard to this clonotype: Since no conserved phenylalanine or tryptophan closes the CDR3, a read error is the likely cause. The chain couples TRBV6-1 to TRBJ1-1, with D unclear. This CDR3 is 11 amino acids long. The germline V gene encodes CDR1 MNHNS and CDR2 SASEGT. Trimming removed 2 bases at V and 7 bases at J, with 5 bases between. The CDR3 sequence is CASSEYFEAFL. In nucleotides, the CDR3 is TGTGCCAGCAGTGAATACTTTGAAGCTTTCCTT.

The chain joins TRBV2 to TRBJ2-7; 7 bases agree with TRBD2. Looked up from germline, CDR1 is SNHLY and CDR2 is FYNNEI. The CDR3 covers 11 residues. Trimming cost V 6 bases and J 6 bases; bases outside gene matches: 2. This CDR3 reads CASRGGTEQYV. The CDR3 DNA follows: TGTGCCAGCAGGGGGGGGACCGAGCAGTACGTC.

Comments on this clonotype: Sequence at one end of the junction differs from germline and may be a read error. V gene TRBV29-1 combines with J gene TRBJ2-1; D is undetermined. Germline V gene sequence: CDR1 SQVTM, CDR2 ANQGSEA. The CDR3 totals 13 residues. The CDR3 spells CSAEGPAMNEQFF. The DNA for the CDR3 is TGCAGCGCTGAAGGCCCAGCGATGAATGAGCAGTTCTTC.

Comment on this clonotype: A read error is likely, as this CDR3 ends without the conserved phenylalanine or tryptophan. The chain has TRBV29-1 and TRBJ1-5; D is ambiguous. The CDR3 is made up of 13 amino acids. The V gene lost 3 bases and the J gene lost 6 bases, with 12 bases spanning the gap. Germline V gene data show CDR1 as SQVTM and CDR2 as ANQGSEA. The DNA of the CDR3 is TGCAGCGTTGAGGAGGGTGGCGGTCAGCCCCAGCATCTT. Protein: CSVEEGGGQPQHL.

This clonotype was seen many times. V is TRBV6-1 and J is TRBJ2-3; perhaps D is TRBD1 or TRBD2 (5 bases each). The germline V gene encodes CDR1 MNHNS and CDR2 SASEGT. The CDR3 sequence is 14 residues long. The V and J ends lost 10 bases and 1 base respectively, with 15 bases between them. This CDR3 reads CATTRGWGTDTQYF. CDR3 nucleotides: TGTGCCACCACCCGGGGCTGGGGCACAGATACGCAGTATTTT.

The sample holds many counts of this clonotype. V gene TRBV12-3 or TRBV12-4 combines with J gene TRBJ2-1; D is undetermined. V lost 2 bases and J 5 bases, leaving 7 bases between the germline ends. This CDR3 has 13 amino acids. The CDR3 reads CASSLTTDNEQFF. The CDR3 DNA sequence: TGTGCCAGCAGTTTAACTACTGACAATGAGCAGTTCTTC.

In the case of this clonotype: Germline is not matched at one junction end, which may reflect a read error. The chain couples TRBV7-2 to TRBJ1-4; 8 nucleotides line up with TRBD1. Germline lookup yields CDR1 SGHTA and CDR2 FQGNSA. This CDR3 contains 16 residues. For the CDR3, the DNA is TGCGCCAGCAGCTTAGCAGGGGGCTCGTCTAATGAAGAACTGTTTTTT. Translating gives CASSLAGGSSNEELFF.